This T cell receptor (beta chain) stems from a study of CD8 T cells in ankylosing spondylitis. Concerning this clonotype itself: Its cognate antigen is unknown.

Trimming took 6 bases from V and 7 from J, leaving 10 bases between them. Germline V CDR1 and CDR2: SNHLY, FYNNEI. This CDR3 spans 11 amino acids. Points from the study as a whole: Within ankylosing spondylitis blood, a TCR beta motif made up of eight or nine highly homologous variants appeared to be characteristic. Several of the motif variants were reported before in synovial fluid and blood from reactive arthritis.

A quantitative 5'-RACE method, one with molecular barcodes, was used to make TCR beta libraries. TCRdb ran MiXCR on the 5' RACE reads and lists one entry per CDR3 protein. The top ten clones hold 0.6% to 0.75% of a sample with more than 200,000 distinct CDR3 sequences, more than 20% of them seen once. The chain is built from TRBV2 and TRBJ2-7; D gene ambiguous. Sequenced material: blood, either unsorted or a sorted T cell fraction (not recorded which). This clonotype was obtained from a male donor with ankylosing spondylitis or in good health (not recorded which). The CDR3 protein is CASSAVGEQYF. The CDR3 region has the DNA TGTGCCAGCAGCGCTGTGGGGGAGCAGTACTTC.